This passage covers 31 T cell receptor beta chains from one sample sequenced in a study of T cell repertoires in cytomegalovirus infection. Via MiXCR, TCRdb re-called the reads, giving one row per CDR3 protein. The sample consists of approximately 150,000 distinct CDR3 sequences, less than 25% of them appearing once. These receptors have no known antigen. The specimen comprised CD8+ T cells from cultured PBMCs, sampled from culture after CMV antigen stimulation. These receptors all come from a human donor in good health (CMV status not recorded). Some clones in this sample may be carry-over from other donors' samples.

Only a few counts were recorded for this clonotype. CDR3 amino acids: CASSEGDTGELFF. The CDR3, as DNA: TGTGCCAGCAGTGAAGGGGACACCGGGGAGCTGTTTTTT. This sequence joins TRBV6-1 and TRBJ2-2; no clear D. CDR1 MNHNS and CDR2 SASEGT come from the germline V gene. This CDR3 is 13 amino acids long. V lost 1 base, J lost 3 bases, and 3 bases lay in between.

This rearrangement joins TRBV7-9 to TRBJ2-7; 7 bases are shared with TRBD1. The CDR3 totals 20 residues. Germline CDR1 is SEHNR and CDR2 is FQNEAQ (reference sequence). Trimming took 5 bases from V and 1 from J; bases not matched to a gene: 23. CDR3 in DNA: TGTGCCAGCAGCCCCCGCGACAGGGATCCATTATACATCAGTTCCTACGAGCAGTACTTC. Translating gives CASSPRDRDPLYISSYEQYF. Using reference TRBV7-9 and TRBJ2-7 for the parts outside the CDR3, the full variable domain is DTGVSQNPRHKITKRGQNVTFRCDPISEHNRLYWYRQTLGQGPEFLTYFQNEAQLEKSRLLSDRFSAERPKGSFSTLEIQRTEQGDSAMYLCASSPRDRDPLYISSYEQYFGPGTRLTVT.

This chain uses TRBV6-5 with TRBJ1-2; D is uncertain. CDR1 MNHEY and CDR2 SVGAGI come from the germline V gene. The CDR3 has 15 amino acids. Trimming removed 6 bases at V and 3 bases at J, with 17 bases between. The CDR3 bases are TGTGCCAGCAGCCCGCTCCAAGACCAATACTATGGCTACACCTTC. Translating gives CASSPLQDQYYGYTF.

This clonotype has just a few counts. The chain couples TRBV4-2 to TRBJ2-1; 12 bases match TRBD2. Germline values: CDR1 LGHNA, CDR2 YNFKEQ. V gave up 2 bases and J gave up 1 base; unmatched junction bases: 3. The CDR3 spans 17 residues. CDR3 sequence: CASSQTSGGPSYNEQFF. For the CDR3, the DNA is TGTGCCAGCAGCCAAACTAGCGGGGGGCCTTCCTACAATGAGCAGTTCTTC.

The V call is TRBV7-9, the J call TRBJ2-3, with 7 bases lining up with TRBD2. The ends lost 5 bases at V and 1 base at J; junction bases unmatched: 3. This CDR3 has 14 residues. In germline, CDR1 is SEHNR, CDR2 FQNEAQ (reference sequence). As DNA, the CDR3 is TGTGCCAGCAGCCGGAGCGGGGGCACAGATACGCAGTATTTT. It specifies CASSRSGGTDTQYF.

This sequence joins TRBV4-1 and TRBJ2-1; 8 bases match TRBD2. The CDR3 is 16 residues long. V shed 5 bases and J 0 bases; nucleotides not matched to a gene: 6. CDR1 and CDR2 from the germline V gene are MGHRA and YSYEKL. The CDR3 nucleotides read TGCGCCAGCAGCGAAGGGGGGACTAGCTCCTACAATGAGCAGTTCTTC. This gives the protein CASSEGGTSSYNEQFF.

This clonotype was seen only a few times. The J gene is TRBJ2-7, the V gene TRBV27; maybe TRBD2 (5 bases). V was clipped by 4 bases and J by 6 bases, with 16 bases between them. Germline V gene sequence: CDR1 MNHEY, CDR2 SMNVEV (reference sequence). The CDR3 loop spans 14 amino acids. CDR3 nucleotides: TGTGCCAGCAGTTCGGGAATGGGAATTGGCGAGCAGTACTTC. It is translated as CASSSGMGIGEQYF.

This clonotype was found a few times. This chain uses TRBV5-1 with TRBJ1-1; 7 bases fit TRBD1. The CDR3 covers 13 residues. V lost 5 bases and J lost 6; bases outside the gene matches: 7. Germline CDR1 and CDR2: SGHRS and YFSETQ. CDR3 coding DNA: TGCGCCAGCAGGGAACCGGGACAGCCTGAAGCTTTCTTT. Its translation: CASREPGQPEAFF.

This clonotype occurred a few times. This chain links TRBV27 with TRBJ2-1; TRBD1 aligns across 10 bases. Germline CDR1 reads MNHEY; CDR2 reads SMNVEV (reference sequence). The V gene end was trimmed by 3 bases and the J gene end by 7 bases; junction bases not matched to a gene: 3. CDR3 size: 14 residues. CDR3: CASSLGTGVNEQFF. In DNA form, the CDR3 reads TGTGCCAGCAGTTTGGGGACAGGGGTGAATGAGCAGTTCTTC.

The J gene is TRBJ2-3, the V gene TRBV7-2; no clear D gene. CDR3 length: 16 amino acids. Germline values: CDR1 SGHTA, CDR2 FQGNSA. V was shortened by 3 bases and J by 1 base, with 14 bases between the two germline ends. CDR3 in amino acids: CASSFSRRPRTDTQYF. CDR3 DNA sequence: TGTGCCAGCAGCTTTAGTAGGAGACCACGCACAGATACGCAGTATTTT.

In this sample, this clonotype turned up a few times. The chain couples TRBV7-6 to TRBJ2-7; TRBD1 aligns across 10 bases. Looked up from germline, CDR1 is SGHVS and CDR2 is FNYEAQ. The CDR3 extends over 15 amino acids. Trimming cost V 0 bases and J 7 bases; bases outside gene matches: 6. The CDR3 region has the DNA TGTGCCAGCAGCTTAGCGGGCGGGACAGGGGATGAGCAGTACTTC. Residues: CASSLAGGTGDEQYF.

V and J are TRBV4-1 and TRBJ2-1, with TRBD1 matching over 7 bases. Germline loops: CDR1 MGHRA, CDR2 YSYEKL. CDR3 size: 14 residues. V gave up 0 bases and J gave up 8 bases; unmatched junction bases: 4. The CDR3 DNA reads TGCGCCAGCAGCCAAGAACAGGGGATCGATGAGCAGTTCTTC. The encoded protein is CASSQEQGIDEQFF.

This clonotype turned up a few times. The chain carries TRBV7-8 and TRBJ2-1, with TRBD2 as a possible D gene (5 bases). Germline CDR1 SGHVS, CDR2 FQNEAQ. The ends were cut back, 6 bases at V and 9 bases at J, with 15 bases in the middle. The CDR3 consists of 13 residues. The CDR3 region has the DNA TGTGCCAGCAGGGTAGAGGGTCGGGGTGAGCAGTTCTTC. Translating it yields CASRVEGRGEQFF. Supplemented by reference TRBV7-8 and TRBJ2-1, the full variable domain reads GAGVSQSPRYKVAKRGQDVALRCDPISGHVSLFWYQQALGQGPEFLTYFQNEAQLDKSGLPSDRFFAERPEGSVSTLKIQRTQQEDSAVYLCASRVEGRGEQFFGPGTRLTVL.

The table lists this clonotype with a few counts. The CDR3 loop is CASPGLAGGRNGELFF. For the CDR3, the DNA is TGTGCCAGTCCGGGACTAGCGGGGGGTAGAAACGGGGAGCTGTTTTTT. The gene calls are TRBV6-6 and TRBJ2-2; TRBD2 agrees at 15 bases. Germline lookup yields CDR1 MNHNY and CDR2 SVGAGI (reference sequence). This CDR3 region has 16 residues. J was trimmed by 7 bases and V by 9 bases; bases with no gene match: 9.

The chain is built from TRBV27 and TRBJ1-3, with TRBD1 matching over 9 bases. Germline CDR1 is MNHEY and CDR2 is SMNVEV (reference sequence). With V trimmed by 6 bases and J by 3 bases, 6 bases remained unmatched. The CDR3 contains 15 residues. The CDR3 DNA is TGTGCCAGCAGACCACAGGGGGCGAGTGGAAACACCATATATTTT. Translated: CASRPQGASGNTIYF.

This clonotype was observed a few times. The genes are TRBV4-2 and TRBJ2-4, with D uncertain. The germline V gene encodes CDR1 LGHNA and CDR2 YNFKEQ. V was cut by 0 bases and J by 0 bases, with 6 bases left in between. The CDR3 loop spans 15 amino acids. Written as DNA, the CDR3 is TGTGCCAGCAGCCAAGAGATTTTAGCCAAAAACATTCAGTACTTC. Amino acids: CASSQEILAKNIQYF.

This clonotype was seen only a few times. J is TRBJ1-2 and V is TRBV6-1; TRBD1 agrees at 9 bases. The CDR3 is 15 amino acids. CDR1 and CDR2 from the germline V gene are MNHNS and SASEGT. The V segment lost 0 bases and the J segment 5 bases; nucleotides outside the gene matches: 4. The CDR3 DNA is TGTGCCAGCAGTGAAGCCTCCGGGACAGGGTATGGCTACACCTTC. Protein: CASSEASGTGYGYTF.

V and J are TRBV2 and TRBJ2-7; D is uncertain. Germline V CDR1 and CDR2: SNHLY, FYNNEI. This CDR3 has 11 residues. The germline V and J ends were trimmed by 6 bases and 6 bases, with 9 bases remaining between them. In DNA, the CDR3 is TGTGCCAGCAGGACTGGGCGCGAGCAGTACTTC. Translated: CASRTGREQYF.

The V and J genes are TRBV6-1 and TRBJ1-6; 7 bases match TRBD1. V gave up 7 bases and J gave up 10 bases; unmatched junction bases: 7. Per germline, CDR1 MNHNS and CDR2 SASEGT. This CDR3 contains 13 residues. For the CDR3, the DNA is TGTGCCAGCACCCCAGGGGGGGTCTCACCCCTCCACTTT. As protein: CASTPGGVSPLHF.

V usage is TRBV6-6 and J usage is TRBJ1-1; no reliable D call. The V and J ends lost 5 bases and 4 bases respectively, with 8 bases between them. CDR1 MNHNY and CDR2 SVGAGI come from the germline V gene (reference sequence). The CDR3 is made up of 12 amino acids. The CDR3 nucleotides are TGTGCCAGCAGTGTCGATCCCACTGAAGCTTTCTTT. The encoded protein is CASSVDPTEAFF.

This clonotype was detected a few times. The V and J genes are TRBV6-8 and TRBJ2-2; D gene uncertain. The CDR3 consists of 13 residues. The V end lost 2 bases, the J end lost 2 bases, and 3 bases lay between the germline ends. The germline CDR1 and CDR2 sequences are MNHGY and SAAAGT. The CDR3 here is CASSYHNTGELFF. CDR3 DNA: TGTGCCAGCAGTTACCACAACACCGGGGAGCTGTTTTTT.

The CDR3: CASRDPTGYTGELFF. The CDR3, as DNA: TGTGCCAGCAGAGACCCTACAGGGTACACCGGGGAGCTGTTTTTT. The chain employs TRBV2 and TRBJ2-2, with D possibly TRBD1 on 6 matching bases. CDR1 is SNHLY and CDR2 is FYNNEI in the germline V gene. V lost 6 bases, J lost 3 bases, and 14 bases lay in between. The CDR3 contains 15 residues.

The chain carries TRBV7-2 and TRBJ2-7, with 12 bases matching TRBD1. The CDR3 length is 18 residues. With V trimmed by 5 bases and J by 4 bases, 15 bases remained unmatched. Looked up from germline, CDR1 is SGHTA and CDR2 is FQGNSA. The CDR3 coding sequence is TGTGCCAGCAGCACAGTCCCGGGACAGGGGGCGAAGGCTTACGAGCAGTACTTC. Amino acid sequence: CASSTVPGQGAKAYEQYF.

This clonotype has more than one count but fewer than ten. This chain connects TRBV12-3 or TRBV12-4 to TRBJ1-1; D not resolved. The CDR3 is 14 residues long. Trimming cost V 4 bases and J 7 bases, with 16 bases left between them. CDR3 sequence reads: CASSSAGQHGEAFF. CDR3 nucleotide sequence: TGTGCCAGCAGTTCGGCAGGCCAGCACGGTGAAGCTTTCTTT.

The rearrangement links TRBV10-3 to TRBJ1-1, with TRBD1 as a possible D gene (5 bases). Trimming took off 3 bases at V and 1 base at J, with 9 bases between the two ends. The CDR3 spans 14 residues. Germline-derived CDR1 and CDR2 are ENHRY and SYGVKD. The CDR3 loop reads CAISDGAGNTEAFF. For the CDR3, the DNA is TGTGCCATCAGTGACGGGGCGGGGAACACTGAAGCTTTCTTT.

The table lists this clonotype with a few counts. This chain links TRBV28 with TRBJ1-1; 12 bases are shared with TRBD1. J lost 5 bases, V lost 6 bases, and 7 bases had no gene match. Germline-derived CDR1 and CDR2 are MDHEN and SYDVKM. The CDR3 has 15 amino acids. The CDR3 DNA sequence: TGTGCCAGCAGCCCGGGACAGGGGGCAAGTACTGAAGCTTTCTTT. Its translation: CASSPGQGASTEAFF.

The sample holds a few counts of this clonotype. The rearrangement uses TRBV12-3 or TRBV12-4 and TRBJ2-3; D uncertain. Trimming took 5 bases from V and 0 from J, leaving 6 bases between them. CDR3 length: 13 residues. The DNA for the CDR3 is TGTGCCAGCAGTCAACTCAGCACAGATACGCAGTATTTT. Translating gives CASSQLSTDTQYF.

This clonotype has a handful of counts. The rearrangement joins TRBV11-1 to TRBJ2-3, with 8 bases identical to TRBD2. The CDR3 totals 13 residues. Trimming at V came to 4 bases and at J to 6 bases, leaving 3 bases not matched to a gene. Germline-derived CDR1 and CDR2 are SGHAT and FQDESV (reference sequence). CDR3 in DNA: TGTGCCAGCAGCTCTAGCGGGTATGATACGCAGTATTTT. This gives the protein CASSSSGYDTQYF. The complete variable domain, with remaining parts taken from reference TRBV11-1 and TRBJ2-3, reads EAEVAQSPRYKITEKSQAVAFWCDPISGHATLYWYRQILGQGPELLVQFQDESVVDDSQLPKDRFSAERLKGVDSTLKIQPAELGDSAMYLCASSSSGYDTQYFGPGTRLTVL.

The rearrangement uses TRBV11-2 and TRBJ1-5; D is ambiguous. Germline-derived CDR1 and CDR2 are SGHAT and FQNNGV. The CDR3 sequence is 16 residues long. Trimming took 1 base from V and 0 from J, leaving 10 bases between them. In DNA form, the CDR3 reads TGTGCCAGCAGCTTAGGTACAGCTTATAGCAATCAGCCCCAGCATTTT. Its protein product is CASSLGTAYSNQPQHF.

There are a few counts of this clonotype. This rearrangement joins TRBV19 to TRBJ2-3, with D hard to call. CDR1 LNHDA and CDR2 SQIVND come from the germline V gene (reference sequence). V gave up 5 bases and J gave up 6 bases, with 15 bases separating them. There are 14 residues in the CDR3. For the CDR3, the DNA is TGTGCCAGTAGTCCGCAGATCGCAGCGGATACGCAGTATTTT. It encodes CASSPQIAADTQYF.

The chain employs TRBV4-1 and TRBJ1-1; D is uncertain. V dropped 1 base and J dropped 4 bases, with 10 bases sitting between them. Looked up from germline, CDR1 is MGHRA and CDR2 is YSYEKL. The CDR3 has 14 residues. DNA for the CDR3: TGCGCCAGCAGCCAAGGCCCGGCGGGCACTGAAGCTTTCTTT. Its translation is CASSQGPAGTEAFF.